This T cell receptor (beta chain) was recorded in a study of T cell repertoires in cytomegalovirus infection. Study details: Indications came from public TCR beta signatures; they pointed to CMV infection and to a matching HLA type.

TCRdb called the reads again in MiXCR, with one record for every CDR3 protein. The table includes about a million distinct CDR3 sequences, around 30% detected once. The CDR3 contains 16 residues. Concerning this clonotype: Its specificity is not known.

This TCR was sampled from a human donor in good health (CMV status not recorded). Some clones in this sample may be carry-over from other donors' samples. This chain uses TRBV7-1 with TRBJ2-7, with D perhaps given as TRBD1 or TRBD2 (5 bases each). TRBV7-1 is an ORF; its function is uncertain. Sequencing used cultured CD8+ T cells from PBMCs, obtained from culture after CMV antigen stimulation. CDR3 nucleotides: TGTACCAGCAGCCCTGGGGGAGTCAAGAAGAACTACGAGCAGTACGTC. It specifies CTSSPGGVKKNYEQYV.